Listed below are T cell receptor beta chains from one sample, sequenced in a study of Ad26.COV2.S vaccination and SARS-CoV-2 variants. Profiling relied on immunoSEQ multiplex PCR, and the TCRdb table lists in-frame clones only, not all of them. The sample records about 400,000 clones, about 83% being singletons. The source was peripheral blood, collected in a trial of Ad26.COV2.S vaccine versus placebo. These receptor sequences come from a person between 18 and 59 years old who received the Ad26.COV2.S COVID-19 vaccine or a placebo. Both conserved end residues are part of each CDR3. A D gene is named only where the DNA matches it firmly. Some rows mark clone size as missing; the rest say once, few, many or name a class of expanded clone.

size	V	J	D	CDR3	DNA
-	TRBV14	TRBJ2-7	-	CASSPDTWGHEQYF	TGTGCCAGCAGCCCGGACACCTGGGGCCACGAGCAGTACTTC
-	TRBV24-1	TRBJ1-2	-	CATSDPEQGSAYGYTF	TGTGCCACCAGTGACCCTGAACAGGGTTCAGCGTATGGCTACACCTTC
-	TRBV30	TRBJ2-1	TRBD2	CAWTRGLAGFSSYNEQFF	TGTGCCTGGACCCGAGGACTAGCGGGATTTAGCTCCTACAATGAGCAGTTCTTC
-	TRBV6-2/TRBV6-3	TRBJ2-4	-	CASSRQWNIQYF	TGTGCCAGCAGTCGACAGTGGAACATTCAGTACTTC
-	TRBV9	TRBJ2-5	-	CASSVDVSEETQYF	TGTGCCAGCAGCGTAGACGTAAGCGAAGAGACCCAGTACTTC
-	TRBV30	TRBJ2-7	-	CAWRTGVEQYF	TGTGCCTGGAGGACAGGCGTCGAGCAGTACTTC
-	TRBV6-5	TRBJ2-7	TRBD2	CASSYFRGVEQYF	TGTGCCAGCAGTTACTTCCGGGGGGTGGAGCAGTACTTC
-	TRBV5-5	TRBJ1-2	-	CASSLAGHYLYGYTF	TGTGCCAGCAGCCTCGCGGGACACTATCTTTATGGCTACACCTTC
few	TRBV6-5	TRBJ2-7	-	CASSYLDEQYF	TGTGCCAGCAGTTACCTCGACGAGCAGTACTTC
-	TRBV7-2	TRBJ2-5	TRBD2	CASSFKAGGPGETQYF	TGTGCCAGCAGCTTCAAGGCGGGGGGGCCAGGGGAGACCCAGTACTTC
-	TRBV14	TRBJ2-7	TRBD1	CAFRDRVSYEQYF	TGTGCTTTCCGGGACAGGGTATCCTACGAGCAGTACTTC
-	TRBV25-1	TRBJ2-3	-	CASSDALTGDTQYF	TGTGCCAGCAGTGATGCTTTGACCGGAGATACGCAGTATTTT
few	TRBV28	TRBJ2-3	-	CASSLPQTPTQYF	TGTGCCAGCAGTTTACCCCAGACCCCTACGCAGTATTTT
-	TRBV10-1	TRBJ2-2	-	CASDERELFF	TGCGCCAGCGACGAGCGGGAGCTGTTTTTT
-	TRBV18	TRBJ2-3	-	CASSPLEGGATDTQYF	TGTGCCAGCTCACCACTGGAGGGGGGGGCAACAGATACGCAGTATTTT
-	TRBV6-6	TRBJ2-7	-	CASSYERYEQYF	TGTGCCAGCAGTTACGAGCGTTACGAGCAGTACTTC
-	TRBV30	TRBJ2-7	-	CAWSTGHRGAHEQYF	TGTGCCTGGAGTACTGGCCACCGAGGGGCCCACGAGCAGTACTTC
-	TRBV9	TRBJ1-5	-	CASSVSGYSNQPQHF	TGTGCCAGCAGCGTATCGGGGTATAGCAATCAGCCCCAGCATTTT
-	TRBV2	TRBJ2-1	-	CASSSVGEQFF	TGTGCCAGCAGTTCGGTGGGGGAGCAGTTCTTC
-	TRBV5-4	TRBJ1-1	-	CASSLAVGDTEAFF	TGTGCCAGCAGCTTGGCGGTAGGCGACACTGAAGCTTTCTTT
-	TRBV4-1	TRBJ2-5	-	CASSHPNGGRETQYF	TGCGCCAGCAGCCACCCAAACGGGGGGCGCGAGACCCAGTACTTC
-	TRBV5-1	TRBJ2-1	-	CASKLGGARGNEQFF	TGCGCCAGCAAGCTTGGTGGGGCGAGGGGCAATGAGCAGTTCTTC
-	TRBV6-5	TRBJ2-7	TRBD1	CASSYSTTGRSYEQYF	TGTGCCAGCAGTTACTCGACGACAGGGAGATCCTACGAGCAGTACTTC
-	TRBV5-3	TRBJ2-7	-	CARSYTGTDYEQYF	TGTGCCAGAAGCTACACTGGGACGGATTACGAGCAGTACTTC
few	TRBV2	TRBJ1-4	-	CASSKTANNEKLFF	TGTGCCAGCAGCAAGACGGCAAATAATGAAAAACTGTTTTTT
-	TRBV10-3	TRBJ2-7	TRBD1	CAISVDRDYEQYF	TGTGCCATCAGTGTGGACAGGGACTACGAGCAGTACTTC
-	TRBV5-4	TRBJ2-7	TRBD2	CASSAGTSGAYEQYF	TGTGCCAGCAGCGCCGGGACTAGCGGTGCTTACGAGCAGTACTTC
-	TRBV5-1	TRBJ2-5	-	CASSLVAGNQETQYF	TGCGCCAGCAGCTTGGTGGCAGGGAACCAAGAGACCCAGTACTTC
-	TRBV19	TRBJ2-7	-	CASSPGLSYEQYF	TGTGCCAGTAGTCCGGGACTCTCCTACGAGCAGTACTTC
-	TRBV5-4	TRBJ1-1	-	CASSLVGKGANTEAFF	TGTGCCAGCAGCTTGGTGGGTAAAGGGGCGAACACTGAAGCTTTCTTT
-	TRBV3-1/TRBV3-2	TRBJ1-2	TRBD1	CASSRTGVSGYTF	TGTGCCAGCAGCCGCACAGGGGTTTCTGGCTACACCTTC
once	TRBV14	TRBJ2-1	-	CASSLLDVPNEQFF	TGTGCCAGCAGCCTTCTCGACGTGCCCAATGAGCAGTTCTTC
-	TRBV10-3	TRBJ2-1	TRBD2	CAISERAGAEEQFF	TGTGCCATCAGTGAAAGGGCGGGAGCGGAGGAGCAGTTCTTC
-	TRBV2	TRBJ1-5	-	CASSVQSFSNQPQHF	TGTGCCAGCAGTGTCCAGAGCTTTAGCAATCAGCCCCAGCATTTT
-	TRBV2	TRBJ1-5	-	CASRGFEQPQHF	TGTGCCAGCAGGGGGTTCGAGCAGCCCCAGCATTTT
-	TRBV6-5	TRBJ2-7	-	CASSWAGQNYEQYF	TGTGCCAGCAGTTGGGCGGGGCAAAACTACGAGCAGTACTTC
-	TRBV6-1	TRBJ1-6	-	CASSEAHSRTYSPLHF	TGTGCCAGCAGTGAAGCGCACTCCAGGACGTATTCACCCCTCCACTTT
-	TRBV21-1	TRBJ1-5	-	CASSKAKQGKQPQHF	TGTGCCAGCAGCAAAGCGAAACAGGGCAAACAGCCCCAGCATTTT
few	TRBV5-1	TRBJ1-1	-	CASSADLNTEAFF	TGCGCCAGCAGCGCAGACCTGAACACTGAAGCTTTCTTT
-	TRBV12-3/TRBV12-4	TRBJ2-5	-	CASSLTGRQTQYF	TGTGCCAGCAGTTTAACAGGGCGTCAGACCCAGTACTTC
-	TRBV11-3	TRBJ1-1	-	CASSLRGGTNTEAFF	TGTGCCAGCAGCTTACGTGGAGGGACGAACACTGAAGCTTTCTTT
-	TRBV3-1/TRBV3-2	TRBJ1-4	-	CASSRVLKAGEKLFF	TGTGCCAGCAGCCGCGTTCTCAAGGCCGGTGAAAAACTGTTTTTT
-	TRBV27	TRBJ2-7	-	CASSLRAGRTYEQYF	TGTGCCAGCAGTTTACGGGCAGGCCGCACCTACGAGCAGTACTTC
-	TRBV13	TRBJ2-7	-	CASSLKGGNRHEQYF	TGTGCCAGCAGCTTAAAGGGGGGCAACCGTCACGAGCAGTACTTC
-	TRBV27	TRBJ2-7	-	CASSLSGESYEQYF	TGTGCCAGCAGTTTATCGGGTGAATCCTACGAGCAGTACTTC
-	TRBV5-6	TRBJ2-7	-	CASSSGNYYEQYF	TGTGCCAGCAGCTCCGGGAACTACTACGAGCAGTACTTC
-	TRBV4-1	TRBJ1-2	TRBD1	CASSHQEGDSAYGYTF	TGCGCCAGCAGCCACCAGGAGGGGGACAGCGCCTATGGCTACACCTTC
-	TRBV5-4	TRBJ2-7	-	CASSSGRAAEQYF	TGTGCCAGCAGCTCGGGTAGGGCGGCCGAGCAGTACTTC
-	TRBV2	TRBJ1-2	-	CASSVAGSSGYTF	TGTGCCAGCAGTGTAGCAGGGAGTAGTGGCTACACCTTC
-	TRBV19	TRBJ2-2	-	CASSIAPFNTGELFF	TGTGCCAGTAGTATAGCCCCTTTCAACACCGGGGAGCTGTTTTTT
-	TRBV21-1	TRBJ2-5	-	CASSKPLLRQAVKTQYF	TGTGCCAGCAGCAAGCCCCTTTTAAGACAGGCGGTGAAGACCCAGTACTTC
-	TRBV9	TRBJ1-1	-	CASSVVEGDTEAFF	TGTGCCAGCAGCGTAGTCGAAGGGGACACTGAAGCTTTCTTT
-	TRBV19	TRBJ2-7	TRBD2	CASSISGSFQNEQYF	TGTGCCAGTAGTATCAGCGGGAGTTTTCAAAACGAGCAGTACTTC
-	TRBV27	TRBJ2-7	TRBD2	CASSPRTSLTYEQYF	TGTGCCAGCAGTCCCCGGACTAGCCTAACCTACGAGCAGTACTTC
-	TRBV6-5	TRBJ1-4	-	CASRGAAYEKLFF	TGTGCCAGCAGAGGGGCCGCCTATGAAAAACTGTTTTTT